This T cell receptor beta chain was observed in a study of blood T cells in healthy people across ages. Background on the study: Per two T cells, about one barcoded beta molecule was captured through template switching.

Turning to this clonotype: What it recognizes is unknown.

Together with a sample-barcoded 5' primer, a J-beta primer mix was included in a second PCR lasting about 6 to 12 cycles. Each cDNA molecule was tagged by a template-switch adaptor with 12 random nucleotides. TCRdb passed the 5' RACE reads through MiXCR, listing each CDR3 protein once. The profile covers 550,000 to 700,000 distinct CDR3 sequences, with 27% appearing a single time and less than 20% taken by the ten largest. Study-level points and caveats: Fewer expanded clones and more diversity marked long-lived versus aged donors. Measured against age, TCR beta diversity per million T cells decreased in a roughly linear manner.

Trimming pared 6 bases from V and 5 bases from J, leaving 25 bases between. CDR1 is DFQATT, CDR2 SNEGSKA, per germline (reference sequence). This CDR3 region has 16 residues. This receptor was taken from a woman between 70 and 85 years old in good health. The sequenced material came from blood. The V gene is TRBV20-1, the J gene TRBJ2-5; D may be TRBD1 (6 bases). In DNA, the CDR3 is TGCAGTGCCTACAAGGGGGTTACTAGGCTGGGGGAGACCCAGTACTTC. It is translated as CSAYKGVTRLGETQYF.